This T cell receptor beta chain is drawn from a study of blood T cell repertoires in COVID-19. Data came from immunoSEQ multiplex PCR; TCRdb stores just in-frame clones and leaves some out. The sample lists around 140,000 clones; approximately 90% were seen once. After removal of 5 bases from V and 6 bases from J, the junction contained 8 bases not matched to a gene. Germline CDR1 and CDR2: MNHEY and SMNVEV (reference sequence). CDR3 length equals 14 residues. Material for sequencing was peripheral blood. The chain carries TRBV27 and TRBJ2-7; the match to TRBD1 covers 9 bases. The TCR originated in a man aged 60 to 69 with active or convalescent COVID-19. In DNA, the CDR3 is TGTGCCAGCAGTCGGACAGGGGTTATTGCCGAGCAGTACTTC. Its translation is CASSRTGVIAEQYF.